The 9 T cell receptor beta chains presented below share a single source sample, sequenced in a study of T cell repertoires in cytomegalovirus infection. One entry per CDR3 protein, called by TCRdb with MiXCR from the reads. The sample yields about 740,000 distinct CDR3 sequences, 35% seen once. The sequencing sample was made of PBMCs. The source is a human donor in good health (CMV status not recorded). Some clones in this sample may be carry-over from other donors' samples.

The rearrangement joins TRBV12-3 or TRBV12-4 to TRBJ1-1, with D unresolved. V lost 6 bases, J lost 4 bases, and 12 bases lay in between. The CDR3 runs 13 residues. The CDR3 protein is CASRRGQPTEAFF. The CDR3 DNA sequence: TGTGCCAGCAGGCGAGGGCAGCCCACTGAAGCTTTCTTT.

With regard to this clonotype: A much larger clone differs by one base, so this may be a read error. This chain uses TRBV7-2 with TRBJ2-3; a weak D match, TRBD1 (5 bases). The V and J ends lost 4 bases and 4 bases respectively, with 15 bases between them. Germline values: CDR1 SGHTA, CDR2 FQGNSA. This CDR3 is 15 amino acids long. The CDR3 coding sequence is TGTGCCAGCAGCTACAGGCAGGGTCTGGCAGATACGCAGTATTTT. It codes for CASSYRQGLADTQYF.

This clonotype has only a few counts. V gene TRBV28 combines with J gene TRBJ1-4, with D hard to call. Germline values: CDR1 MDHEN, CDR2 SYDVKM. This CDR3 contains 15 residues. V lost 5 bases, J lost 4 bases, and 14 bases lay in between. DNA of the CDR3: TGTGCCAGCAGTCGTGACGGTGGATTTAATGAAAAACTGTTTTTT. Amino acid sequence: CASSRDGGFNEKLFF. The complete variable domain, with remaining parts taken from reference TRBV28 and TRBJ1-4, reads DVKVTQSSRYLVKRTGEKVFLECVQDMDHENMFWYRQDPGLGLRLIYFSYDVKMKEKGDIPEGYSVSREKKERFSLILESASTNQTSMYLCASSRDGGFNEKLFFGSGTQLSVL.

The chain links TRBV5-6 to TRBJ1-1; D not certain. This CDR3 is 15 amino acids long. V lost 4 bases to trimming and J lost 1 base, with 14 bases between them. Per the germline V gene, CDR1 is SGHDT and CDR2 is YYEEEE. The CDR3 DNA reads TGTGCCAGCAGCATAACACCACTATCGAACACTGAAGCTTTCTTT. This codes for CASSITPLSNTEAFF.

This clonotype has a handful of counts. The CDR3 nucleotides are TGTGCCAGCAGACAGACGGCAGGGAGCTCCTACGAGCAGTACTTC. Its protein is CASRQTAGSSYEQYF. The J gene is TRBJ2-7, the V gene TRBV6-4; D is possibly TRBD1 or TRBD2 (5 bases each). Trimming removed 6 bases at V and 0 bases at J, with 15 bases between. From germline, CDR1 is MRHNA and CDR2 SNTAGT. This CDR3 has 15 residues.

The CDR3 region has the DNA TGTGCCAGCAGCTTAGCAGCAGGGGGTGCGAGCAATCAGCCCCAGCATTTT. Its protein is CASSLAAGGASNQPQHF. V and J are TRBV7-9 and TRBJ1-5, with 7 bases identical to TRBD1. J was trimmed by 1 base and V by 0 bases; bases with no gene match: 6. In germline, CDR1 is SEHNR, CDR2 FQNEAQ (reference sequence). The CDR3 has 17 residues.

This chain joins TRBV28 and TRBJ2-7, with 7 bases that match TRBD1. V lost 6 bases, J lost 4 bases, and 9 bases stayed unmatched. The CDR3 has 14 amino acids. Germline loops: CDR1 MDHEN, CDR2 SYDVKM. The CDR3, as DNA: TGTGCCAGCAGGCTATCAGGGGGAGAATACGAGCAGTACTTC. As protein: CASRLSGGEYEQYF.

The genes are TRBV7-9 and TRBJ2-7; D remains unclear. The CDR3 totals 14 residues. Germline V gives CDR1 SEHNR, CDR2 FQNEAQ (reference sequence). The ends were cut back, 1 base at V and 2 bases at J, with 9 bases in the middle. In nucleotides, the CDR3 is TGTGCCAGCAGCTTAGACGCCGCAACCTACGAGCAGTACTTC. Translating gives CASSLDAATYEQYF.

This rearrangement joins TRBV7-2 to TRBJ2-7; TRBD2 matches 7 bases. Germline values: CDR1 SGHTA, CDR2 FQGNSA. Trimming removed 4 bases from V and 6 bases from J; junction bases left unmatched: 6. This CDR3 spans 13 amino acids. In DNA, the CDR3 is TGTGCCAGCAGCTGGGGGGGGGGTCTCGAGCAGTACTTC. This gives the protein CASSWGGGLEQYF. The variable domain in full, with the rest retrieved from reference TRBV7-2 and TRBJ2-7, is GAGVSQSPSNKVTEKGKDVELRCDPISGHTALYWYRQSLGQGLEFLIYFQGNSAPDKSGLPSDRFSAERTGGSVSTLTIQRTQQEDSAVYLCASSWGGGLEQYFGPGTRLTVT.